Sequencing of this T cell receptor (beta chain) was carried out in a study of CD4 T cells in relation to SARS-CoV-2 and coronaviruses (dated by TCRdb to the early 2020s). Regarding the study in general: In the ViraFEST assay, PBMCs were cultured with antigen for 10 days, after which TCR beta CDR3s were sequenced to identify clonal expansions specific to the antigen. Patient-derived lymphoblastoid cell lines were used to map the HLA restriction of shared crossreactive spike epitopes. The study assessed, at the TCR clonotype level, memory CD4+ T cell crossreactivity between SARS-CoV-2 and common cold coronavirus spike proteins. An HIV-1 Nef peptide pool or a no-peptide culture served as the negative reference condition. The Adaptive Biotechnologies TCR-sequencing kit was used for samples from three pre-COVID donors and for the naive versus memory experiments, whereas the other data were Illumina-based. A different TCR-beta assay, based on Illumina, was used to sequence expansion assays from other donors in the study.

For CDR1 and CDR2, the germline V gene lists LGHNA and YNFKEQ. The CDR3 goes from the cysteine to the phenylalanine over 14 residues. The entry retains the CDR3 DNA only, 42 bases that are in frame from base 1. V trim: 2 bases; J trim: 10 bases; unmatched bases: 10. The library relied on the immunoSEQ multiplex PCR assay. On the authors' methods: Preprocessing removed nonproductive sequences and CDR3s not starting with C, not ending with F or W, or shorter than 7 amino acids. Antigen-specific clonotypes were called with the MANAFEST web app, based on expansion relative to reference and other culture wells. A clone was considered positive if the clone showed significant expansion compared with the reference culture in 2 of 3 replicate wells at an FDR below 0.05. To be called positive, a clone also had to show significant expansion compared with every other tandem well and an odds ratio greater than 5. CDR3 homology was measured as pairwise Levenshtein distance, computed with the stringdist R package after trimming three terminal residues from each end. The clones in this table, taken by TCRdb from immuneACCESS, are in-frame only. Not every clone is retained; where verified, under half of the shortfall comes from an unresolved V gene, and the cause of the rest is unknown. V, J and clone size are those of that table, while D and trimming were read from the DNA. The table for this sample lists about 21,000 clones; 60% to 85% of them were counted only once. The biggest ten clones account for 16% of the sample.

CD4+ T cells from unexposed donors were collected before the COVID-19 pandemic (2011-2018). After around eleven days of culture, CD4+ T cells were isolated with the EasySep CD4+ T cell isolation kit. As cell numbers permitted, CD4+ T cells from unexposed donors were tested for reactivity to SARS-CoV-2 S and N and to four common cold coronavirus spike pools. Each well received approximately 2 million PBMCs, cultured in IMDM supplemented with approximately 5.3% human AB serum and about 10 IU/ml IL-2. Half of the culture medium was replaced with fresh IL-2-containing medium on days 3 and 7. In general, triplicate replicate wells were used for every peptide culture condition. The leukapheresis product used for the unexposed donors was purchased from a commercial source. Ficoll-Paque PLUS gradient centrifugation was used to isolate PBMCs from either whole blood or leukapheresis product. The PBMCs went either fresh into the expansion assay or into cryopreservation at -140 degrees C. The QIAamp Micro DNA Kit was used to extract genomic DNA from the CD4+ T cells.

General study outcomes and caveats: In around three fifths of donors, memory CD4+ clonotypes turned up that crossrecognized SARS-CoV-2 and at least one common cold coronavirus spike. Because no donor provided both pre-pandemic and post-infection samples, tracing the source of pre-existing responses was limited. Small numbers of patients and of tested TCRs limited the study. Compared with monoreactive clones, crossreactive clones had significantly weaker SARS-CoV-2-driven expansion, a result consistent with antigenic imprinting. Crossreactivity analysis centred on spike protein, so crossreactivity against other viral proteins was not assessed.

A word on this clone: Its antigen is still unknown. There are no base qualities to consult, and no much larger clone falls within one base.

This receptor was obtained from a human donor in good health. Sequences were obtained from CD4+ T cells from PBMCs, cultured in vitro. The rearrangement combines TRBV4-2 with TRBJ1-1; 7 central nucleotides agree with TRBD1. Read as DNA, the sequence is TGTGCCAGCAGCCAAACACGACAGGGTAGTGTAGCTTTCTTT. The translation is CASSQTRQGSVAFF.